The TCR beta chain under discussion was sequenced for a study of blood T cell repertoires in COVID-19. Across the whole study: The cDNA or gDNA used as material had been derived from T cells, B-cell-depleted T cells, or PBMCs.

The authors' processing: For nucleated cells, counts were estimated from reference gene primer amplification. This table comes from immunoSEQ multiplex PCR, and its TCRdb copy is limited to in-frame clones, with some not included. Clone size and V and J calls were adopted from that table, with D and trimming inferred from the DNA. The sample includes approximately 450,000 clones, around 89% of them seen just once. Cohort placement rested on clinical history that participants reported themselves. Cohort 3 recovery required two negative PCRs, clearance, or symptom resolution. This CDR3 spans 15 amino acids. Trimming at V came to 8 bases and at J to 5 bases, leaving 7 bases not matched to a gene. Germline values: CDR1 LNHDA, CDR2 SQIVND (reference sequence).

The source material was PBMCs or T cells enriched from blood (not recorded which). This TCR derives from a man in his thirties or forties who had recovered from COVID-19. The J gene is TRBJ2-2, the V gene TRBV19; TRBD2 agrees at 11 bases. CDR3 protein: CASAPRTSGTGELFF. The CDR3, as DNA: TGTGCCAGTGCCCCCCGGACTAGCGGGACCGGGGAGCTGTTTTTT.